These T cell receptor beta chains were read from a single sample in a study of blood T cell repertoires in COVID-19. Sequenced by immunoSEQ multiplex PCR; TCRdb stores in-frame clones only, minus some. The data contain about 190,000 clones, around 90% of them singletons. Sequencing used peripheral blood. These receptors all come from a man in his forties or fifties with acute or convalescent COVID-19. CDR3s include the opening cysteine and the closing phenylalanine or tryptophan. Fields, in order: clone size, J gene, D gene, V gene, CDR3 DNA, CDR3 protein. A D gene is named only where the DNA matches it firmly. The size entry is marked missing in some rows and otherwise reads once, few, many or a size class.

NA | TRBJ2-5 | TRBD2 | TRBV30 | TGTGCCTGGAGTGTACAGGGTCTAGCGGGGGCGGAGACCCAGTACTTC | CAWSVQGLAGAETQYF
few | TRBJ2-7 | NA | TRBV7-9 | TGTGCCAGCAGCTTAGAGAGGCTTACCTACGAGCAGTACTTC | CASSLERLTYEQYF
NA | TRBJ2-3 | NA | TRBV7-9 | TGTGCCAGCAGTCAAAGGTCAGGGGATACGCAGTATTTT | CASSQRSGDTQYF
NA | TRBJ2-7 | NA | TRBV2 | TGTGCCAGCAGTGACCTTGGACAGTATAACGAGCAGTACTTC | CASSDLGQYNEQYF
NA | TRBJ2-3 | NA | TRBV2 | TGTGCCAGCCTGGAGTGGAGTTTAGAAAGTATCTCAGATACGCAGTATTTT | CASLEWSLESISDTQYF
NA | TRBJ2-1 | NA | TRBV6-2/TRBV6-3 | TGTGCCAGCAGTTACGTCGACCCGGAGTACAATGAGCAGTTCTTC | CASSYVDPEYNEQFF
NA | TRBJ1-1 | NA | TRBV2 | TGTGCCAGCAGTGCGTGGACAAGTTACACTGAAGCTTTCTTT | CASSAWTSYTEAFF
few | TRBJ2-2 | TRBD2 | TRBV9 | TGTGCCAGCAGCGTAGCGGGGGGGCACACCGGGGAGCTGTTTTTT | CASSVAGGHTGELFF
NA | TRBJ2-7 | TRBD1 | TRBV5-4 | TGTGCCAGCAGCCCGGACAGGAGCTCCTACGAGCAGTACTTC | CASSPDRSSYEQYF
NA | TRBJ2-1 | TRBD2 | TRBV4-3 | TGCGCCAGCAGCCAAGTCTCCCCCCTAGCGGGGCAATACAATGAGCAGTTCTTC | CASSQVSPLAGQYNEQFF
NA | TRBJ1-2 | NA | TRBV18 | TGTGCCAGCTCACCACCGCCTGTGGCTCGGGGGTATGGCTACACCTTC | CASSPPPVARGYGYTF
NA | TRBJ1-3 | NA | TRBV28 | TGTGCCAGCAGTGGCCCTTCTGGAAACACCATATATTTT | CASSGPSGNTIYF
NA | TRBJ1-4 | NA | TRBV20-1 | TGCAGTGCTTTCGTTGTTGAAAAACTGTTTTTT | CSAFVVEKLFF
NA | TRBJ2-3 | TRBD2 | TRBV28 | TGTGCCAGCAGTTTAGAGCGACTAGCGGGGGTCACAGATACGCAGTATTTT | CASSLERLAGVTDTQYF
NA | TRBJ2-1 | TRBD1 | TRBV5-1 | TGCGCCAGCAGCGCTCCGGACAGGGGAAGAAATGAGCAGTTCTTC | CASSAPDRGRNEQFF
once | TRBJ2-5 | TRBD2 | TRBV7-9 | TGTGCCAGCAGCTCGGGGATAGCGGGGGGCCAAGAGACCCAGTACTTC | CASSSGIAGGQETQYF
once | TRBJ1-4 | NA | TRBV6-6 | TGTGCCAGCAGAGGGGCTAATGAAAAACTGTTTTTT | CASRGANEKLFF
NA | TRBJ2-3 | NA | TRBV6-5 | TGTGCCAGCAGTTACTCGGGGCAGACCACAGATACGCAGTATTTT | CASSYSGQTTDTQYF
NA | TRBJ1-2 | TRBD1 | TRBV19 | TGTGCCAGTAGTATTACAGGGGGTAACGGCTACACCTTC | CASSITGGNGYTF
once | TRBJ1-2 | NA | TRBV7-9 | TGTGCCAGCAGCCTAAATGGGCCTTTGGATGGCTACACCTTC | CASSLNGPLDGYTF
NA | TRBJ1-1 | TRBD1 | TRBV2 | TGTGCCAGCAGTCCTGAAACAGGGGAAACTGAAGCTTTCTTT | CASSPETGETEAFF
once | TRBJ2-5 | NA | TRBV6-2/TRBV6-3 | TGTGCCAGCAGTTACGGGCCGGAAGAGACCCAGTACTTC | CASSYGPEETQYF
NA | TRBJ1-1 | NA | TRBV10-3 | TGTGCCATCAGCCCCCCGGGACCCGGGGGAGCTTTCTTT | CAISPPGPGGAFF
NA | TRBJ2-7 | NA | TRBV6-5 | TGTGCCAGCAGTTACTCGGGCGCAAGCTCCTACGAGCAGTACTTC | CASSYSGASSYEQYF
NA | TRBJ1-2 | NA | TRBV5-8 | TGTGCCAGCAGCTTTACAGTAGTGAGCGGCTACACCTTC | CASSFTVVSGYTF
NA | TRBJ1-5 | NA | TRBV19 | TGTGCCAGTAGTATTCGGGGTAGCAATCAGCCCCAGCATTTT | CASSIRGSNQPQHF
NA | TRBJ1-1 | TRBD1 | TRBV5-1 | TGCGCCAGCAGCTTCGTAACAGGGGATACTGAAGCTTTCTTT | CASSFVTGDTEAFF
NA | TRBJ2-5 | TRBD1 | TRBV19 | TGTGCCAGTAGCGTACAGGGGAAACAAGAGACCCAGTACTTC | CASSVQGKQETQYF
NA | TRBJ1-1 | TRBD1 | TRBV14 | TGTGCCAGCAGCCAGGGACAGGGTAACACTGAAGCTTTCTTT | CASSQGQGNTEAFF
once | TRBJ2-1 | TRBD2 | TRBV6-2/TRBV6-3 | TGTGCCAGCAGTTCCCTACTAGCGGGGGGCTTTCATGAGCAGTTCTTC | CASSSLLAGGFHEQFF
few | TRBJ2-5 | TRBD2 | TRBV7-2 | TGTGCCAGCAGCTTCCCGGGACTAGCGGGGCAAGAGACCCAGTACTTC | CASSFPGLAGQETQYF
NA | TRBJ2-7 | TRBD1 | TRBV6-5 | TGTGCCAGCAGTAAGGGGGCGGAGCAGTACTTC | CASSKGAEQYF
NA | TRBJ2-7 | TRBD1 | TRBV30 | TGTGCCTGGGAGATGGGGACAGGGCTCGAGCAGTACTTC | CAWEMGTGLEQYF
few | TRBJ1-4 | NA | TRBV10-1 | TGCGCCAGCAGTGGACAGACGAGCACTACAACAACTAATGAAAAACTGTTTTTT | CASSGQTSTTTTNEKLFF
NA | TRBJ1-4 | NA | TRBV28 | TGTGCCAGCAGTTCCAGGGCGACTAATGAAAAACTGTTTTTT | CASSSRATNEKLFF
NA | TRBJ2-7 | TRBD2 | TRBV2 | TGTGCCAGCAGTGGGGGAGCGGGGGGCCTCTACGAGCAGTACTTC | CASSGGAGGLYEQYF
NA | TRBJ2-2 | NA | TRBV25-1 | TGTGCCAGCAGTGAATTATTAGCAGGGGAGCTGTTTTTT | CASSELLAGELFF
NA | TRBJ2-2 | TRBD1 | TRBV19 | TGTGCCAGTAGTATTAAGGGACAGGGGGCTGAGGGCGGGGAGCTGTTTTTT | CASSIKGQGAEGGELFF
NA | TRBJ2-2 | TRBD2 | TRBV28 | TGTGCCAGCAGTTTTGGGGTAGCGGGGGGAGCCGGGGAGCTGTTTTTT | CASSFGVAGGAGELFF
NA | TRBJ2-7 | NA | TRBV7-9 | TGTGCCAGCAGCTTAGGGGACTCCGAGCAGTACTTC | CASSLGDSEQYF
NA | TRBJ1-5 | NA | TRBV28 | TGTGCCAGCACACGGGGAGTCATTCAGCCCCAGCATTTT | CASTRGVIQPQHF
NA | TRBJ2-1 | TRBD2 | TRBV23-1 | TGCGCCAGCCCCCACGGGGGGGGGCACAATGAGCAGTTCTTC | CASPHGGGHNEQFF
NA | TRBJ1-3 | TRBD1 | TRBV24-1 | TGTGCCACCGATCCGGGACAGGGAGTCAAGAATTCTGGAAACACCATATATTTT | CATDPGQGVKNSGNTIYF
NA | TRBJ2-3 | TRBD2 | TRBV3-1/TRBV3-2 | TGTGCCAGCAGGCTCGCGGGGGGGCGGGCAGATACGCAGTATTTT | CASRLAGGRADTQYF
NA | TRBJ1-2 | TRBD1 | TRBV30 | TGTGCCTGGAGTCGACAGGGGGGCTATGGCTACACCTTC | CAWSRQGGYGYTF
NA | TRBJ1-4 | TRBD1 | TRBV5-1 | TGCGCCAGCAGCTTGGCGGGACAGCGTAATGAAAAACTGTTTTTT | CASSLAGQRNEKLFF